This passage covers 27 T cell receptor beta chains from one sample sequenced in a study of T cells in localized non-small cell lung cancer. Some clones are missing from TCRdb's copy, which holds only in-frame ones; the method was immunoSEQ multiplex PCR. The data hold 20,000 to 25,000 clones, with approximately 91% observed a single time. The sample was peripheral blood, taken before any cancer treatment. All receptors come from a man between 40 and 70 years old with stage I squamous cell lung carcinoma.

The chain uses TRBV5-1 and TRBJ1-1, with D hard to call. CDR3 length: 12 amino acids. The V end lost 4 bases, the J end lost 4 bases, and 8 bases lay between the germline ends. Germline values: CDR1 SGHRS, CDR2 YFSETQ. The CDR3 reads CASSPTGTEAFF. CDR3 DNA: TGCGCCAGCAGCCCTACCGGCACTGAAGCTTTCTTT.

This clone has more than one count but fewer than ten. The J gene is TRBJ2-1, the V gene TRBV13, with a weak D call TRBD1 (6 bases). Trimming removed 5 bases from V and 4 bases from J, with 15 bases in between. Germline V gives CDR1 PRHDT, CDR2 FYEKMQ (reference sequence). This CDR3 region has 15 residues. The CDR3 loop reads CASSPGGRSYNEQFF. The CDR3 DNA reads TGTGCCAGCAGCCCTGGGGGCAGGAGTTACAATGAGCAGTTCTTC.

The V call is TRBV19, the J call TRBJ1-1; D call uncertain. CDR1 and CDR2 (germline): LNHDA, SQIVND (reference sequence). Trimming pared 1 base from V and 4 bases from J, leaving 10 bases between. CDR3 length equals 14 residues. The chain's CDR3 is CASSIVVGSTEAFF. CDR3 in DNA: TGTGCCAGTAGTATAGTAGTAGGATCCACTGAAGCTTTCTTT.

This chain links TRBV27 with TRBJ1-2; the D is unclear. V gave up 5 bases and J gave up 10 bases, with 14 bases separating them. Germline values: CDR1 MNHEY, CDR2 SMNVEV (reference sequence). CDR3 size: 12 residues. The CDR3 DNA is TGTGCCAGCAGTGCGAATCCCCCATTCTACACCTTC. Amino acids: CASSANPPFYTF.

This clone was seen a few times. This chain connects TRBV29-1 to TRBJ2-7; D is possibly TRBD2 (6 bases). The CDR3 has 15 residues. V lost 6 bases, J lost 2 bases, and 20 bases lay in between. CDR1 SQVTM and CDR2 ANQGSEA come from the germline V gene. DNA of the CDR3: TGCAGCGTCCGACCCCTTGCGGGGACGGCCTACGAGCAGTACTTC. It encodes CSVRPLAGTAYEQYF.

This rearrangement joins TRBV21-1 to TRBJ2-1; the table's D gene call, TRBD2, was not cross checked with the DNA. TRBV21-1 counts as a pseudogene. CDR3 length: 18 residues. CDR3: CASISNGPGGPYYNEQFF. The CDR3 DNA reads TGTGCCAGCATATCGAACGGCCCCGGGGGGCCCTACTACAATGAGCAGTTCTTC.

The chain couples TRBV27 to TRBJ1-3; D unresolved. Trimming shortened V by 4 bases and J by 0 bases, and 7 bases separated the two germline ends. Germline V gives CDR1 MNHEY, CDR2 SMNVEV (reference sequence). There are 14 residues in the CDR3. CDR3 region: CASSSSSSGNTIYF. The CDR3 nucleotides read TGTGCCAGCAGTTCCTCAAGCTCTGGAAACACCATATATTTT.

As DNA, the CDR3 is TGTGCCAGCAGCGTGTCGACTGACTCCTACGAGCAGTACTTC. It specifies CASSVSTDSYEQYF. This chain connects TRBV9 to TRBJ2-7, with D unresolved. The CDR3 is 14 residues long. Germline V gene lookup returns CDR1 SGDLS and CDR2 YYNGEE. V shed 2 bases and J shed 0 bases, with 9 bases lying between them.

The V and J genes are TRBV6-4 and TRBJ2-1; TRBD2 might be the D (5 bases). Germline V gene data show CDR1 as MRHNA and CDR2 as SNTAGT. Trimming cost V 3 bases and J 4 bases, with 16 bases left between them. The CDR3 covers 16 residues. CDR3 DNA sequence: TGTGCCAGCAGTGATCGGGTGGGGAGTTCATACAATGAGCAGTTCTTC. Protein product: CASSDRVGSSYNEQFF.

CDR3 residues: CASSLALSGEDTDTQYF. The CDR3 DNA is TGCGCCAGCAGCTTGGCTTTGTCGGGGGAGGACACAGATACGCAGTATTTT. The V gene is TRBV5-1, the J gene TRBJ2-3; D might be TRBD2 (6 bases). This CDR3 region has 17 residues. Germline lookup yields CDR1 SGHRS and CDR2 YFSETQ. Trimming removed 0 bases at V and 2 bases at J, with 16 bases between.

V and J are TRBV5-1 and TRBJ2-7, with D perhaps matching TRBD1 (6 bases). There are 14 residues in the CDR3. Per germline, CDR1 SGHRS and CDR2 YFSETQ. Trimming cost V 7 bases and J 4 bases, with 18 bases left between them. CDR3 loop: CASSGADGRYEQYF. DNA of the CDR3: TGCGCCAGCTCAGGGGCGGATGGTAGGTACGAGCAGTACTTC.

The chain links TRBV27 to TRBJ1-6; tentative D call: TRBD1 (6 bases). Between the trimmed V and J ends, which lost 2 bases and 10 bases, there was a span of 12 bases. The CDR3 extends over 14 amino acids. The germline gives CDR1 MNHEY, CDR2 SMNVEV (reference sequence). CDR3 residues: CASSLGGGPSPLHF. DNA for the CDR3: TGTGCCAGCAGTTTAGGGGGGGGCCCATCACCCCTCCACTTT.

This clone was observed once. The chain recombines TRBV7-3 with TRBJ2-2, with D unclear. Trimming took off 4 bases at V and 4 bases at J, with 4 bases between the two ends. Germline values: CDR1 SGHTA, CDR2 FQGTGA. This CDR3 has 12 residues. CDR3 sequence: CASSSITGELFF. The CDR3 coding sequence is TGTGCCAGCAGCTCGATCACCGGGGAGCTGTTTTTT.

This chain uses TRBV2 with TRBJ2-7; 9 bases are shared with TRBD1. The CDR3 covers 14 residues. Germline V gene lookup returns CDR1 SNHLY and CDR2 FYNNEI. V lost 4 bases to trimming and J lost 6 bases; unmatched junction nucleotides: 7. The CDR3 region has the DNA TGTGCCAGCAGTGCGTTCGCGACAGGGGGCGAGCAGTACTTC. This codes for CASSAFATGGEQYF. Filled out from reference TRBV2 and TRBJ2-7, the complete variable domain reads EPEVTQTPSHQVTQMGQEVILRCVPISNHLYFYWYRQILGQKVEFLVSFYNNEISEKSEIFDDQFSVERPDGSNFTLKIRSTKLEDSAMYFCASSAFATGGEQYFGPGTRLTVT.

CDR3 coding DNA: TGTGCCAGCTCACCAACGGACGGCTACGAGCAGTACTTC. It specifies CASSPTDGYEQYF. The chain joins TRBV18 to TRBJ2-7; D ambiguous. The CDR3 covers 13 residues. V dropped 2 bases and J dropped 3 bases, with 8 bases sitting between them. Germline V CDR1 and CDR2: KGHSH, LQKENI.

The CDR3 DNA follows: TGCGCCAGTCGGGAGGGGGACACTGAAGCTTTCTTT. It translates to CASREGDTEAFF. The J gene is TRBJ1-1, the V gene TRBV5-1, with D tentatively TRBD1 (6 bases). Per the germline V gene, CDR1 is SGHRS and CDR2 is YFSETQ. The germline V and J ends were trimmed by 8 bases and 3 bases, with 11 bases remaining between them. The CDR3 covers 12 residues.

This chain uses TRBV6-5 with TRBJ2-2, with D tentatively TRBD1 (6 bases). V was shortened by 0 bases and J by 9 bases, with 11 bases between the two germline ends. The CDR3 consists of 14 residues. The V gene's germline CDR1 is MNHEY and CDR2 SVGAGI. The CDR3 sequence is CASSYSTGSRELFF. DNA of the CDR3: TGTGCCAGCAGTTACTCCACAGGGTCTCGGGAGCTGTTTTTT.

The J gene is TRBJ1-1, the V gene TRBV7-8, with a possible D match to TRBD1 (5 bases). The CDR3 contains 17 residues. The germline CDR1 and CDR2 sequences are SGHVS and FQNEAQ. Trimming pared 6 bases from V and 0 bases from J, leaving 20 bases between. CDR3 sequence: CASRAGTQNKLNTEAFF. As DNA, the CDR3 is TGTGCCAGCAGGGCCGGGACCCAGAACAAACTGAACACTGAAGCTTTCTTT. The full variable domain, in which reference TRBV7-8 and TRBJ1-1 provide the parts outside the CDR3, is GAGVSQSPRYKVAKRGQDVALRCDPISGHVSLFWYQQALGQGPEFLTYFQNEAQLDKSGLPSDRFFAERPEGSVSTLKIQRTQQEDSAVYLCASRAGTQNKLNTEAFFGQGTRLTVV.

The gene calls are TRBV28 and TRBJ1-6; no clear D gene. With 3 bases removed from V and 4 bases from J, the gap between germline ends came to 16 bases. The germline CDR1 and CDR2 sequences are MDHEN and SYDVKM. The CDR3 covers 17 residues. CDR3 protein: CASSFRPSGIYNSPLHF. CDR3 DNA: TGTGCCAGCAGTTTCAGACCCTCCGGGATATATAATTCACCCCTCCACTTT.

The sample holds one count of this clone. The genes are TRBV4-1 and TRBJ2-7; D unresolved. The germline gives CDR1 MGHRA, CDR2 YSYEKL. The CDR3 has 11 residues. V gave up 3 bases and J gave up 6 bases, with 6 bases separating them. CDR3 bases: TGCGCCAGCAGCCAGGATGGCGAGCAGTACTTC. Translating it yields CASSQDGEQYF.

The chain is built from TRBV5-5 and TRBJ2-1, with TRBD2 identical over 10 bases. The CDR3 spans 15 residues. Germline trimming cut 3 bases from V and 4 bases from J; bases unmatched to any gene: 4. Germline values: CDR1 SGHKS, CDR2 YYEKEE (reference sequence). In nucleotides, the CDR3 is TGTGCCAGCAGCTCCTATAGCGGGGGGTACAATGAGCAGTTCTTC. Translation: CASSSYSGGYNEQFF.

J is TRBJ2-5 and V is TRBV19, with D unresolved. The CDR3 has 14 amino acids. V was shortened by 5 bases and J by 3 bases, with 13 bases between the two germline ends. Germline loops: CDR1 LNHDA, CDR2 SQIVND (reference sequence). This CDR3 is CASSPPGRKETQYF. The CDR3 DNA is TGTGCCAGTAGTCCCCCCGGCAGGAAAGAGACCCAGTACTTC.

The chain employs TRBV7-9 and TRBJ1-2; 8 nucleotides line up with TRBD1. Per the germline V gene, CDR1 is SEHNR and CDR2 is FQNEAQ (reference sequence). J was trimmed by 8 bases and V by 1 base; bases with no gene match: 6. The CDR3 covers 14 residues. CDR3 region: CASSLDVRGQGYTF. CDR3 sequence (DNA): TGTGCCAGCAGCTTAGACGTCAGGGGGCAAGGCTACACCTTC.

This sequence joins TRBV2 and TRBJ1-2; weak D call: TRBD1 (6 bases). V was shortened by 5 bases and J by 2 bases, with 18 bases between the two germline ends. This CDR3 has 16 residues. Per germline, CDR1 SNHLY and CDR2 FYNNEI. The CDR3 region has the DNA TGTGCCAGCAGTATTACGGCGGACAGAAAGAACTATGGCTACACCTTC. Its translation: CASSITADRKNYGYTF.

This clone was recorded only once. This chain joins TRBV27 and TRBJ1-5; possibly TRBD1 for D (6 bases). V lost 3 bases and J 4 bases, leaving 7 bases between the germline ends. From germline, CDR1 is MNHEY and CDR2 SMNVEV (reference sequence). This CDR3 contains 13 residues. In nucleotides, the CDR3 is TGTGCCAGCAGTTTGAGGGGGAATCAGCCCCAGCATTTT. The encoded protein is CASSLRGNQPQHF.

V usage is TRBV2 and J usage is TRBJ1-2; D unresolved. Trimming cost V 4 bases and J 5 bases, with 11 bases left between them. Germline CDR1 is SNHLY and CDR2 is FYNNEI. This CDR3 region has 13 residues. The CDR3 coding sequence is TGTGCCAGCAGTGTCAGGCCCCTTTATGGCTACACCTTC. It specifies CASSVRPLYGYTF.

The rearrangement links TRBV9 to TRBJ2-1; possibly TRBD1 for D (6 bases). CDR3 length: 13 amino acids. V was cut by 0 bases and J by 8 bases, with 9 bases left in between. Germline V CDR1 and CDR2: SGDLS, YYNGEE. The CDR3 sequence: CASSVGSGDEQFF. CDR3 sequence (DNA): TGTGCCAGCAGCGTAGGTTCAGGGGATGAGCAGTTCTTC.